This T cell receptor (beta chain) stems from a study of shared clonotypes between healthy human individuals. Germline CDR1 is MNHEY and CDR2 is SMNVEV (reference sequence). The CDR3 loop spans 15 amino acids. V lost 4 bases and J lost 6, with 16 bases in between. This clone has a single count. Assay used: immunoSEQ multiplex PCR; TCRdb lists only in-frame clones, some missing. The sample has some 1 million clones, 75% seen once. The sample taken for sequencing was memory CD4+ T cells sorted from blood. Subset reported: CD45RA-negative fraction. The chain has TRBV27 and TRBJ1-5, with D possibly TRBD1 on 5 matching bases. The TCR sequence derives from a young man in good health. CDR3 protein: CASSSPAEGSQPQHF. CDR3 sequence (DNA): TGTGCCAGCAGTTCCCCGGCGGAGGGGAGTCAGCCCCAGCATTTT.